Presented here are 21 T cell receptor beta chains from one specimen sequenced in a study of T cells in Graves' hyperthyroidism and ophthalmopathy. What was amplified from RNA transcripts were TCR beta CDR3 regions. During a first-round RT-PCR of the TCR CDR3, the HTBI primer set was used. TCRdb fed the multiplex PCR reads into MiXCR, producing one record per CDR3 protein. The sample shows about 400,000 distinct CDR3 sequences, more than 13% of them seen only once. The sample consisted of blood. The receptors were sampled from a woman under 40 with Graves' hyperthyroidism.

This clonotype was counted many times. The CDR3 nucleotides are TGTGCCAGCAGCCAGGGGCGGGGGCCCTACGAGCAGTACTTC. It encodes CASSQGRGPYEQYF. The V gene is TRBV11-2, the J gene TRBJ2-7; D is perhaps TRBD2 (7 bases). Per germline, CDR1 SGHAT and CDR2 FQNNGV. Trimming pared 5 bases from V and 2 bases from J, leaving 13 bases between. This CDR3 is built from 14 residues.

This clonotype was observed many times. The chain is built from TRBV2 and TRBJ2-7; 9 nucleotides align to TRBD2. The CDR3 is 14 residues long. Per the germline V gene, CDR1 is SNHLY and CDR2 is FYNNEI. The trim removed 8 bases at V and 0 bases at J, leaving 5 bases unmatched. The CDR3 DNA reads TGTGCCAGCTCAGGACTAGCGTCCTCCTACGAGCAGTACTTC. Its protein is CASSGLASSYEQYF.

The chain joins TRBV7-2 to TRBJ1-2, with TRBD1 matching 9 bases. The length of the CDR3 is 15 residues. The germline V gene has CDR1 SGHTA and CDR2 FQGNSA. With 2 bases clipped from V and 6 bases from J, the junction kept 7 bases outside the gene matches. The CDR3 here is CASSLTGGVGHGYTF. The CDR3 bases are TGTGCCAGCAGCTTAACAGGGGGCGTCGGGCATGGCTACACCTTC.

The V call is TRBV20-1, the J call TRBJ2-7; 12 bases line up with TRBD2. Germline V gene lookup returns CDR1 DFQATT and CDR2 SNEGSKA (reference sequence). This CDR3 is built from 15 residues. The trim removed 0 bases at V and 7 bases at J, leaving 7 bases unmatched. The CDR3 here is CSARDPGTSGQEQYF. The CDR3 nucleotides read TGCAGTGCTAGAGACCCCGGGACTAGCGGGCAGGAGCAGTACTTC.

This clonotype was detected only a few times. The J gene is TRBJ2-2, the V gene TRBV20-1; unclear D gene. The germline V and J ends were trimmed by 2 bases and 6 bases, with 4 bases remaining between them. Germline-derived CDR1 and CDR2 are DFQATT and SNEGSKA (reference sequence). This CDR3 contains 11 residues. The CDR3 loop reads CSARMAGELFF. The DNA of the CDR3 is TGCAGTGCTAGAATGGCCGGGGAGCTGTTTTTT.

The table lists this clonotype with many counts. The chain has TRBV20-1 and TRBJ2-3; TRBD2 agrees at 9 bases. V gave up 5 bases and J gave up 6 bases; unmatched junction bases: 6. CDR1 DFQATT and CDR2 SNEGSKA come from the germline V gene (reference sequence). The CDR3 consists of 13 residues. In DNA, the CDR3 is TGCAGTGCTGGCGGGAGGGCCAGCGATACGCAGTATTTT. Its protein is CSAGGRASDTQYF.

The sample holds many counts of this clonotype. CDR3 sequence (DNA): TGCGCCAGCAGTGATCGCGGGAGCAGGTACAATGAGCAGTTCTTC. This translates into CASSDRGSRYNEQFF. The chain joins TRBV10-1 to TRBJ2-1; 7 bases align to TRBD2. The trim removed 3 bases at V and 4 bases at J, leaving 6 bases unmatched. The germline CDR1 and CDR2 sequences are WNHNN and SYGVQD (reference sequence). The CDR3 spans 15 residues.

Ten or more counts support this clonotype. The chain links TRBV7-2 to TRBJ1-2; D gene unclear. Between the trimmed V and J ends, which lost 5 bases and 8 bases, there was a span of 12 bases. Germline assignment: CDR1 SGHTA and CDR2 FQGNSA. The length of the CDR3 is 12 residues. The CDR3 sequence: CASSPSGTGYTF. The CDR3 DNA reads TGTGCCAGCAGCCCCAGCGGCACCGGCTACACCTTC.

This clonotype occurred a few times. The rearrangement joins TRBV19 to TRBJ1-5, with TRBD1 matching over 8 bases. This CDR3 contains 14 residues. Germline V lookup: CDR1 LNHDA, CDR2 SQIVND (reference sequence). V dropped 7 bases and J dropped 3; count of bases not matched to a gene: 5. The CDR3 here is CASTMTGANQPQHF. CDR3 coding DNA: TGTGCCAGTACGATGACAGGGGCCAATCAGCCCCAGCATTTT. Looking up the rest from reference TRBV19 and TRBJ1-5 gives the full variable domain: DGGITQSPKYLFRKEGQNVTLSCEQNLNHDAMYWYRQDPGQGLRLIYYSQIVNDFQKGDIAEGYSVSREKKESFPLTVTSAQKNPTAFYLCASTMTGANQPQHFGDGTRLSIL.

The table lists this clonotype with many counts. V usage is TRBV5-5 and J usage is TRBJ2-7; tentatively, D is TRBD1 (5 bases). The CDR3 consists of 13 residues. CDR1 and CDR2 (germline): SGHKS, YYEKEE (reference sequence). The V end was cut by 1 base, the J end by 7 bases, with 12 bases between. In DNA, the CDR3 is TGTGCCAGCAGCTTGTTCTTAGGGGATGAGCAGTACTTC. It translates to CASSLFLGDEQYF.

This clonotype was recorded a few times. V is TRBV20-1 and J is TRBJ2-2, with TRBD2 matching 12 bases. V was clipped by 4 bases and J by 6 bases; unmatched bases: 6. CDR3 length: 15 residues. Germline loops: CDR1 DFQATT, CDR2 SNEGSKA (reference sequence). This chain's CDR3 is CSATRLAGAAGELFF. CDR3 sequence (DNA): TGCAGTGCTACCCGACTAGCGGGAGCGGCCGGGGAGCTGTTTTTT.

Turning to this clonotype: A much larger clone differs from this one at a single base, so this may be a read error. This chain links TRBV30 with TRBJ2-3, with 7 nucleotides matching TRBD2. V lost 4 bases, J lost 9 bases, and 10 bases stayed unmatched. The CDR3 length is 13 residues. Looked up from germline, CDR1 is GTSNPN and CDR2 is SVGIG (reference sequence). The CDR3: CAWNSVSGRTQYF. The CDR3 DNA reads as TGTGCCTGGAATTCCGTATCCGGGAGGACGCAGTATTTT.

In its sample, this clonotype was seen many times. This chain joins TRBV29-1 and TRBJ2-5, with TRBD2 identical over 10 bases. The CDR3 is made up of 20 amino acids. The V segment lost 0 bases and the J segment 5 bases; nucleotides outside the gene matches: 21. Germline CDR1 is SQVTM and CDR2 is ANQGSEA. CDR3 sequence reads: CSVEDTSQSRAGGNFETQYF. CDR3 DNA sequence: TGCAGCGTTGAAGATACAAGTCAAAGTCGAGCGGGAGGGAATTTCGAGACCCAGTACTTC.

The chain joins TRBV11-2 to TRBJ2-7, with D perhaps matching TRBD2 (6 bases). Germline CDR1 SGHAT, CDR2 FQNNGV. V lost 0 bases and J lost 3, with 15 bases in between. The CDR3 is 16 residues long. The chain's CDR3 is CASSLDRGSGYYEQYF. CDR3 nucleotides: TGTGCCAGCAGCTTAGATAGGGGTAGCGGCTACTACGAGCAGTACTTC.

Only one count was recorded for this clonotype. Here the CDR3 reads CASRDNEQGFEKLFF. CDR3 in DNA: TGTGCCAGCAGAGATAATGAACAGGGTTTTGAAAAACTGTTTTTT. The chain combines TRBV6-1 with TRBJ1-4, with a possible D match to TRBD1 (6 bases). V lost 6 bases and J lost 7, with 18 bases in between. CDR1 is MNHNS, CDR2 SASEGT, per germline. The CDR3 runs to 15 residues.

This sequence joins TRBV5-1 and TRBJ1-1; D call uncertain. Trimming cost V 8 bases and J 7 bases, with 18 bases left between them. Germline lookup yields CDR1 SGHRS and CDR2 YFSETQ. The CDR3 consists of 13 residues. CDR3 sequence: CARRLIREGEAFF. The CDR3 DNA reads TGCGCCAGAAGGCTGATAAGGGAGGGTGAAGCTTTCTTT. Full variable domain (missing parts from reference TRBV5-1 and TRBJ1-1): KAGVTQTPRYLIKTRGQQVTLSCSPISGHRSVSWYQQTPGQGLQFLFEYFSETQRNKGNFPGRFSGRQFSNSRSEMNVSTLELGDSALYLCARRLIREGEAFFGQGTRLTVV.

This clonotype has only a few counts. The germline gene is not matched at one end of the junction; a read error may be the cause. V is TRBV7-2 and J is TRBJ2-7, with a weak D call TRBD2 (7 bases). The CDR3 covers 16 residues. Germline V gene data show CDR1 as SGHTA and CDR2 as FQGNSA. The CDR3 DNA reads TGTGCCAGCAGCTTAGAAAGGCGGGGGCGGGCATACGGGCAGTACTTC. As protein: CASSLERRGRAYGQYF. The full variable domain, completed using reference TRBV7-2 and TRBJ2-7, is GAGVSQSPSNKVTEKGKDVELRCDPISGHTALYWYRQSLGQGLEFLIYFQGNSAPDKSGLPSDRFSAERTGGSVSTLTIQRTQQEDSAVYLCASSLERRGRAYGQYFGPGTRLTVT.

This chain uses TRBV10-3 with TRBJ2-2; TRBD1 matches at 8 bases. Trimming at V came to 10 bases and at J to 0 bases, leaving 7 bases not matched to a gene. This CDR3 is built from 15 residues. In germline, CDR1 is ENHRY, CDR2 SYGVKD. In DNA, the CDR3 is TGTGCCACTTGTTCAGGGGGCGCGAACACCGGGGAGCTGTTTTTT. Its translation: CATCSGGANTGELFF.

This clonotype was counted at least ten times. This chain links TRBV7-2 with TRBJ1-1; D perhaps matches TRBD1 (5 bases). V was shortened by 5 bases and J by 11 bases, with 18 bases between the two germline ends. The CDR3 contains 13 residues. Per germline, CDR1 SGHTA and CDR2 FQGNSA. The CDR3 sequence: CASSPQNTGGAFF. The CDR3 DNA sequence: TGTGCCAGCAGCCCACAAAACACAGGAGGGGCTTTCTTT.

This chain links TRBV29-1 with TRBJ2-5; the D gene is possibly TRBD2 (6 bases). The V end lost 4 bases, the J end lost 1 base, and 19 bases lay between the germline ends. Germline CDR1 reads SQVTM; CDR2 reads ANQGSEA. CDR3 length: 16 amino acids. The CDR3 reads CSVVMGGPSGQETQYF. DNA of the CDR3: TGCAGCGTTGTTATGGGAGGTCCTTCTGGCCAAGAGACCCAGTACTTC.

In this sample, this clonotype turned up many times. The chain employs TRBV3-1 and TRBJ1-6; D is possibly TRBD1 (5 bases). The V gene lost 3 bases and the J gene lost 3 bases, with 12 bases spanning the gap. CDR3 length: 16 amino acids. The germline V gene has CDR1 LGHDT and CDR2 YNNKEL (reference sequence). CDR3 amino acids: CASSHGTVIYNSPLHF. Here the CDR3 DNA reads TGTGCCAGCAGCCATGGGACCGTTATCTATAATTCACCCCTCCACTTT.